This T cell receptor (beta chain) was recovered during a study of blood T cells in healthy people across ages. Study-level points and caveats: Older age went with lower TCR beta diversity per million T cells, in a roughly linear way. Diversity estimates from one million T cells were considered underestimates.

In its sample, this clonotype was seen many times. No antigen is known for it. Every sample yielded at least 7 million isolated PBMCs. It was with a sample-barcoded 5' primer and a J-beta primer mix that a second PCR of about 6 to 11 cycles was run. The study obtained at least 2.5 million CDR3-containing paired-end reads from every sample. From the 5' RACE reads, TCRdb called clonotypes with MiXCR, one entry per CDR3 protein. The repertoire includes 650,000 to 800,000 distinct CDR3 sequences, over 40% of them detected once, and roughly 14% sits in the top ten. This sequence was found in a woman aged 80 or over in good health. Source material: blood.

The CDR3: CSARSGRGVNEQFF. As DNA, the CDR3 is TGCAGTGCTAGATCCGGGAGGGGGGTCAATGAGCAGTTCTTC. The chain joins TRBV20-1 to TRBJ2-1, with 8 bases lining up with TRBD2. This CDR3 has 14 residues. J gave up 6 bases and V 2 bases, and 6 bases lay outside the gene matches. Per the germline V gene, CDR1 is DFQATT and CDR2 is SNEGSKA (reference sequence).